The 20 T cell receptor beta chains in this list originate from one sample, sequenced in a study of T cell clonality in common variable immunodeficiency. Here immunoSEQ multiplex PCR was the method, and the copy in TCRdb shows in-frame clones only, minus some. The data list over 30,000 clones, none observed once; roughly 4% falls to the top ten. The sample was peripheral blood mononuclear cells. The receptors were sampled from a person aged 18 to 75 in good health.

This clone was seen repeatedly, ten times or more. The CDR3 end falls 3 residues outside the read, so it is completed with the germline J gene. This chain joins TRBV15 and TRBJ2-1; D unresolved. The CDR3 extends over 12 amino acids. CDR1 and CDR2 from the germline V gene are LNHNV and YYDKDF (reference sequence). V was cut by 4 bases and J by 4 bases, with 5 bases left in between. CDR3 bases read: TGTGCCACCAGCAAACTATACAATGAG. Translated: CATSKLYNE. The whole CDR3 reads CATSKLYNEQFF. Complete variable domain (other parts from reference TRBV15 and TRBJ2-1): DAMVIQNPRYQVTQFGKPVTLSCSQTLNHNVMYWYQQKSSQAPKLLFHYYDKDFNNEADTPDNFQSRRPNTSFCFLDIRSPGLGDTAMYLCATSKLYNEQFFGPGTRLTVL.

This clone was detected ten times or more. The read terminates 3 residues before the CDR3 end, so the remaining end is supplied by the germline J gene. The rearrangement links TRBV6-1 to TRBJ1-3; the D gene is possibly TRBD1 (5 bases). Trimming left V 0 bases short and J 9 bases short, with 15 bases between. Germline CDR1 is MNHNS and CDR2 is SASEGT. The CDR3 sequence is 15 residues long. CDR3 DNA, as far as it was read: TGTGCCAGCAGTGAAGCGAGGAGGGGTTGGGGCACC. Its translation is CASSEARRGWGT. Given in full, the CDR3 is CASSEARRGWGTIYF.

This clone appeared a few times. The missing CDR3 end, 3 residues past where the read stops, is filled in from the germline J gene. This rearrangement joins TRBV2 to TRBJ1-2, with TRBD1 as a possible D gene (5 bases). Germline loops: CDR1 SNHLY, CDR2 FYNNEI. This CDR3 has 13 amino acids. The DNA read from the CDR3 is TGTGCCACTTCCAGACAGCCAACCTACGAC. Translation: CATSRQPTYD. The whole CDR3 protein is CATSRQPTYDYTF.

Comments on this clone: Read sequence stops 3 residues before the CDR3 end, and the germline J gene provides the missing end. V is TRBV5-1 and J is TRBJ2-1; 13 nucleotides agree with TRBD2. The V gene's germline CDR1 is SGHRS and CDR2 YFSETQ. The junction had 8 bases not matched to a gene; V was cut back by 2 bases and J by 0 bases. The CDR3 extends over 19 amino acids. CDR3 bases read: TGCGCCAGCAGCTTCCCAGGGACTAGCGGGGAAAGCTCCTACAATGAG. This sequence encodes CASSFPGTSGESSYNE. The entire CDR3 protein is CASSFPGTSGESSYNEQFF.

There are many counts of this clone. Sequencing ends 3 residues short of the CDR3 end; the germline J gene provides the rest. V is TRBV30 and J is TRBJ2-7; 7 bases match TRBD2. The CDR3 contains 14 residues. Per germline, CDR1 GTSNPN and CDR2 SVGIG (reference sequence). Trimming took 0 bases from V and 3 from J; bases not matched to a gene: 5. CDR3 bases read: TGTGCCTGGAGTGTGGGCGGGAGCATCTACGAG. Its translation: CAWSVGGSIYE. The whole CDR3 sequence is CAWSVGGSIYEQYF.

This clone has ten or more counts. The CDR3 end is not reached by the read, which stops 3 residues before it; the germline J gene fills it in. The gene calls are TRBV7-2 and TRBJ2-7, with 9 bases identical to TRBD1. This CDR3 region has 15 residues. Germline assignment: CDR1 SGHTA and CDR2 FQGNSA. Losses at the gene ends were 5 bases for V and 4 bases for J; bases not matched to a gene: 9. CDR3 amino acids: CASSRGQGRRYEQYF. CDR3 DNA, as far as it was read: TGTGCCAGCAGCCGAGGACAGGGGAGGAGGTACGAG.

This clone has ten or more counts. The CDR3 sequence: CAIRQGADTEAFF. The CDR3 DNA, read in part, is TGTGCCATAAGACAGGGGGCGGACACTGAA. The rearrangement joins TRBV10-3 to TRBJ1-1; 10 nucleotides line up with TRBD1. The read gets to within 3 residues of the CDR3 end, and the germline J gene fills in the rest. V trimming: 9 bases; J trimming: 3 bases; junction bases outside the gene matches: 4. The CDR3 sequence is 13 residues long. Germline CDR1 reads ENHRY; CDR2 reads SYGVKD.

Many counts were recorded for this clone. Coverage ceases 3 residues before the CDR3 finishes, and the germline J gene fills in the end. J is TRBJ1-2 and V is TRBV12-3 or TRBV12-4; possible D gene TRBD1, 6 bases. There are 13 residues in the CDR3. The CDR3 is CASREQGHQPYTF. The CDR3 bases that were read are TGTGCCAGCAGGGAACAGGGCCATCAGCCC.

This clone was recorded at least ten times. The missing CDR3 end, 3 residues past where the read stops, is filled in from the germline J gene. The chain joins TRBV2 to TRBJ1-5; tentatively, D is TRBD1 (6 bases). CDR1 is SNHLY, CDR2 FYNNEI, per germline. The CDR3 is 13 residues long. The CDR3 DNA, read in part, is TGTGCCAGCAACGGACAGCTGAATAGACCC. Its translation is CASNGQLNRP. The complete CDR3 reads CASNGQLNRPQHF.

This clone was observed at least ten times. Read coverage stops 3 residues before the CDR3 terminus; the germline J gene supplies the remainder. This sequence joins TRBV4-1 and TRBJ2-7, with 9 bases fitting TRBD2. CDR3 length: 16 residues. V lost 0 bases to trimming and J lost 0 bases; unmatched junction nucleotides: 3. Germline V gene sequence: CDR1 MGHRA, CDR2 YSYEKL. This CDR3 is CASSQDQLAGSYEQYF. The sequenced part of the CDR3 DNA is TGCGCCAGCAGCCAAGATCAACTAGCGGGCTCCTACGAG.

This clone was found many times. Read data end 3 residues before the CDR3 end; the end is taken from the germline J gene. The chain recombines TRBV7-9 with TRBJ2-7, with no clear D. This CDR3 spans 13 amino acids. CDR1 SEHNR and CDR2 FQNEAQ come from the germline V gene (reference sequence). V was cut by 9 bases and J by 5 bases, with 17 bases left in between. The covered CDR3 bases are TGTGCCAGTTCGAAGGGCAGTAGTGACGAG. Residues: CASSKGSSDE. The complete CDR3 sequence is CASSKGSSDEQYF.

In its sample, this clone was seen many times. Read sequence stops 3 residues before the CDR3 end, and the germline J gene provides the missing end. The chain uses TRBV6-1 and TRBJ2-1; D remains ambiguous. V lost 2 bases to trimming and J lost 8 bases, with 7 bases between them. The CDR3 loop spans 12 amino acids. CDR1 and CDR2 (germline): MNHNS, SASEGT. The CDR3 protein is CASSESGHEQFF. CDR3 DNA (partial): TGTGCCAGCAGTGAATCTGGGCATGAG.

This clone was seen ten or more times. This CDR3 is CASSIGQGVGNTEAFF. CDR3 DNA, as far as it was read: TGTGCCAGTAGTATAGGGCAGGGGGTCGGGAACACTGAA. The J gene is TRBJ1-1, the V gene TRBV19, with 7 nucleotides matching TRBD1. The read stops 3 residues short of the end of the CDR3; the missing end is completed from the germline J gene. This CDR3 is built from 16 residues. V trimming: 1 base; J trimming: 1 base; junction bases outside the gene matches: 6. Germline CDR1 reads LNHDA; CDR2 reads SQIVND (reference sequence).

This clone was detected a few times. The CDR3 bases that were read are TGCAGTGCTCGCCCCCCTAGCGGGGGTTACAATGAG. It specifies CSARPPSGGYNE. From start to end, the CDR3 is CSARPPSGGYNEQFF. The chain uses TRBV20-1 and TRBJ2-1, with 10 bases aligning to TRBD2. The observed sequence ends 3 residues before the CDR3 terminus, with the missing tail filled in from the germline J gene. The length of the CDR3 is 15 residues. Losses at the gene ends were 5 bases for V and 4 bases for J; bases not matched to a gene: 8. The germline V gene has CDR1 DFQATT and CDR2 SNEGSKA (reference sequence).

As for this clone: The CDR3 end lies 3 residues beyond the end of the read and is filled in from the germline J gene. The chain employs TRBV7-7 and TRBJ2-3; possibly TRBD1 for D (7 bases). Germline CDR1 reads SSHAT; CDR2 reads FNYEAQ (reference sequence). The CDR3 spans 15 residues. The CDR3 region is CASGLATGSYETQYF. CDR3 bases read: TGTGCTAGCGGCTTAGCGACAGGGTCTTACGAGACG.

This clone showed up many times. The CDR3 extends 3 residues past the end of the read, so its final part is completed from the germline J gene. The chain has TRBV30 and TRBJ2-1, with TRBD2 identical over 8 bases. The CDR3 consists of 14 residues. V lost 2 bases and J lost 7; bases outside the gene matches: 7. Per germline, CDR1 GTSNPN and CDR2 SVGIG (reference sequence). The part of the CDR3 DNA that was read is TGTGCCTGGAGTCCAGGACTAGCATGGAATGAG. It encodes CAWSPGLAWNE. The entire CDR3 sequence reads CAWSPGLAWNEQFF.

With regard to this clone: The read falls 3 residues short of the CDR3 end, and the missing part is taken from the germline J gene. J is TRBJ2-4 and V is TRBV7-8; 7 bases fit TRBD1. Germline lookup yields CDR1 SGHVS and CDR2 FQNEAQ. The CDR3 totals 16 residues. The sequenced part of the CDR3 DNA is TGTGCCAGCAGCTTGAGATCCGTAACAGGGGCGGGTGGT. Amino acid sequence: CASSLRSVTGAGG. The CDR3 in its entirety is CASSLRSVTGAGGQYF.

This clone was picked up many times. The read terminates 3 residues before the CDR3 end, so the remaining end is supplied by the germline J gene. This chain connects TRBV10-3 to TRBJ2-2; D unclear. The germline gives CDR1 ENHRY, CDR2 SYGVKD. Trimming cost V 4 bases and J 1 base, with 7 bases left between them. The CDR3 covers 14 residues. CDR3 bases read: TGTGCCATCAGTGGCACAGTGAACACCGGGGAG. Residues: CAISGTVNTGE. In full, the CDR3 reads CAISGTVNTGELFF.

This clone was detected ten times or more. Coverage ceases 3 residues before the CDR3 finishes, and the germline J gene fills in the end. V usage is TRBV6-1 and J usage is TRBJ2-3; D is perhaps TRBD2 (6 bases). CDR3 length equals 16 residues. Trimming cost V 0 bases and J 0 bases, with 10 bases left between them. CDR1 is MNHNS, CDR2 SASEGT, per germline. CDR3: CASSEAYGGSTDTQYF. The CDR3 DNA, read in part, is TGTGCCAGCAGTGAAGCTTACGGGGGAAGCACAGATACG.

This clone was found many times. The DNA ends 3 residues before the CDR3 does, and the rest of the CDR3 is filled in from the germline J gene. This chain links TRBV20-1 with TRBJ1-2; TRBD1 aligns across 7 bases. The CDR3 has 12 amino acids. Germline V gene lookup returns CDR1 DFQATT and CDR2 SNEGSKA (reference sequence). CDR3 DNA (partial): TGCAGTGCATCCGACAGGGAGAACGAC. Its translation is CSASDREND. The complete CDR3 reads CSASDRENDYTF.